A single sample is the source of the 18 T cell receptor beta chains below, sequenced in a study of CXCR3-negative and CXCR3-positive naive CD8 T cells. The method, 5' RACE with UMI labels, was used to prepare the TRB cDNA libraries. Reanalyzing the 5' RACE reads, TCRdb keeps one entry per CDR3 protein, without DNA. This repertoire includes about 130,000 distinct CDR3 sequences. Sequenced input: naive CXCR3- CD8+ T cells from blood. Subset indicated: CD45RO-CCR7+CD27+CD95- naive CD8+ T cells lacking CXCR3 (TNR3-). These receptors were collected from a human donor in good health. Some clones in this sample may be carry-over from other donors' samples.

The chain uses TRBV5-1 and TRBJ2-2; TCRdb's D call of TRBD1 is untestable without DNA. Germline V gene lookup returns CDR1 SGHRS and CDR2 YFSETQ. This CDR3 spans 14 amino acids. The CDR3 reads CASSWDGGTGELFF.

This chain links TRBV19 with TRBJ1-5. The CDR3 loop spans 16 amino acids. In germline, CDR1 is LNHDA, CDR2 SQIVND (reference sequence). The CDR3: CASSIATRSLNQPQHF.

The V gene is TRBV29-1, the J gene TRBJ1-3. The CDR3 has 15 residues. Germline CDR1 is SQVTM and CDR2 is ANQGSEA. The chain's CDR3 is CSVEDQARSGNTIYF.

The chain recombines TRBV6-2 or TRBV6-3 with TRBJ2-5; the TRBD2 assignment by TCRdb is unverifiable without DNA. Germline values: CDR1 MNHEY, CDR2 SVGEGT. This CDR3 is 15 amino acids long. This chain's CDR3 is CASKEESGYQETQYF.

The V and J genes are TRBV7-9 and TRBJ1-2; the D call from TCRdb, TRBD1, cannot be confirmed without DNA. The germline gives CDR1 SEHNR, CDR2 FQNEAQ (reference sequence). The CDR3 spans 16 residues. CDR3 protein: CASSLPTGDNDYGYTF. Full variable domain (rest looked up from reference TRBV7-9 and TRBJ1-2): DTGVSQNPRHKITKRGQNVTFRCDPISEHNRLYWYRQTLGQGPEFLTYFQNEAQLEKSRLLSDRFSAERPKGSFSTLEIQRTEQGDSAMYLCASSLPTGDNDYGYTFGSGTRLTVV.

This chain connects TRBV4-3 to TRBJ2-1; the D gene TCRdb calls, TRBD1, cannot be checked with no DNA. The germline V gene has CDR1 LGHNA and CDR2 YSLEER. The CDR3 has 16 residues. The CDR3 region is CASSQVGTGAFGEQFF.

The V gene is TRBV7-9, the J gene TRBJ2-1; TCRdb lists TRBD1, though no DNA is available to test this call. Germline V lookup: CDR1 SEHNR, CDR2 FQNEAQ (reference sequence). The CDR3 is made up of 13 amino acids. The CDR3 loop is CASSIPHNNEQFF.

The chain has TRBV7-2 and TRBJ1-4. From germline, CDR1 is SGHTA and CDR2 FQGNSA. There are 15 residues in the CDR3. CDR3 loop: CASSLVREINEKLFF.

The chain couples TRBV28 to TRBJ2-5; TCRdb calls TRBD2, which cannot be checked without DNA. Germline V gene sequence: CDR1 MDHEN, CDR2 SYDVKM. This CDR3 is built from 15 residues. CDR3 protein: CASSLLSGSQETQYF. Combining the CDR3 with reference TRBV28 and TRBJ2-5 gives the whole variable domain DVKVTQSSRYLVKRTGEKVFLECVQDMDHENMFWYRQDPGLGLRLIYFSYDVKMKEKGDIPEGYSVSREKKERFSLILESASTNQTSMYLCASSLLSGSQETQYFGPGTRLLVL.

The chain is built from TRBV7-3 and TRBJ2-7; as DNA is missing, the TRBD1 call by TCRdb cannot be tested. The CDR3 runs to 15 residues. Per the germline V gene, CDR1 is SGHTA and CDR2 is FQGTGA. CDR3 region: CASSAEGGTSYEQYF.

The genes are TRBV29-1 and TRBJ2-7; without DNA, the TCRdb call of TRBD1 cannot be checked. The CDR3 is 13 amino acids. In germline, CDR1 is SQVTM, CDR2 ANQGSEA. CDR3 amino acids: CSVCTRGAYEQYF.

The chain combines TRBV21-1 with TRBJ1-5. TRBV21-1 is tagged as a pseudogene. The CDR3 has 17 residues. This CDR3 is CASSKARLSQGYQPQHF.

V is TRBV7-9 and J is TRBJ2-5; lacking DNA, the TRBD2 call made by TCRdb goes unchecked. From germline, CDR1 is SEHNR and CDR2 FQNEAQ (reference sequence). The CDR3 spans 14 residues. The chain's CDR3 is CASSLQGPQETQYF.

V is TRBV28 and J is TRBJ2-7. The CDR3 loop spans 13 amino acids. CDR1 is MDHEN, CDR2 SYDVKM, per germline. The CDR3 is CASSFLDTYEQYF. Based on the CDR3 plus reference TRBV28 and TRBJ2-7, the full variable domain is DVKVTQSSRYLVKRTGEKVFLECVQDMDHENMFWYRQDPGLGLRLIYFSYDVKMKEKGDIPEGYSVSREKKERFSLILESASTNQTSMYLCASSFLDTYEQYFGPGTRLTVT.

J is TRBJ2-7 and V is TRBV9. Germline CDR1 is SGDLS and CDR2 is YYNGEE. The CDR3 extends over 13 amino acids. The CDR3 sequence is CASSSSHSYEQYF.

The rearrangement uses TRBV19 and TRBJ2-3; the TCRdb call, TRBD1, lacks DNA for checking. CDR1 and CDR2 (germline): LNHDA, SQIVND (reference sequence). This CDR3 contains 15 residues. The CDR3 sequence is CASSIDDSRTDTQYF.

The chain joins TRBV29-1 to TRBJ2-1. This CDR3 is 13 amino acids long. Germline CDR1 is SQVTM and CDR2 is ANQGSEA. The CDR3 protein is CSVEDGAYNEQFF.

The genes are TRBV5-1 and TRBJ2-3; with no DNA, the TCRdb D assignment of TRBD2 cannot be verified. Germline-derived CDR1 and CDR2 are SGHRS and YFSETQ. This CDR3 contains 17 residues. CDR3: CASSTAYAGGPADTQYF.